The TCR beta chain under discussion was sequenced for a study of OX40 agonist ivuxolimab in advanced cancers. Whole-study context: Dose-escalation patients had hepatocellular carcinoma, melanoma, renal cell or head and neck cancer. General observations from the study: CD4+ T cells averaged fewer expanded clones than CD8+ T cells. Expanded peripheral T-cell antigen specificity went undetermined.

Profiled with immunoSEQ multiplex PCR; TCRdb holds only in-frame clones, not every one. The table has 55,000 to 70,000 clones, 80% seen once. A remark on this clone: As yet, its antigen is unknown.

The CDR3 length is 15 residues. The germline CDR1 and CDR2 sequences are MDHEN and SYDVKM. V gave up 4 bases and J gave up 3 bases; unmatched junction bases: 6. The V gene is TRBV28, the J gene TRBJ2-1, with 7 bases aligning to TRBD1. Source: CD4+ or CD8+ T cells sorted from blood, taken in a trial of the OX40 agonist ivuxolimab. The origin of this receptor is an adult with an advanced solid tumor such as melanoma, head and neck, liver or kidney cancer. The CDR3 bases are TGTGCCAGCAGTTCGCCGGGACAGCTCTACAATGAGCAGTTCTTC. Amino acid sequence: CASSSPGQLYNEQFF.